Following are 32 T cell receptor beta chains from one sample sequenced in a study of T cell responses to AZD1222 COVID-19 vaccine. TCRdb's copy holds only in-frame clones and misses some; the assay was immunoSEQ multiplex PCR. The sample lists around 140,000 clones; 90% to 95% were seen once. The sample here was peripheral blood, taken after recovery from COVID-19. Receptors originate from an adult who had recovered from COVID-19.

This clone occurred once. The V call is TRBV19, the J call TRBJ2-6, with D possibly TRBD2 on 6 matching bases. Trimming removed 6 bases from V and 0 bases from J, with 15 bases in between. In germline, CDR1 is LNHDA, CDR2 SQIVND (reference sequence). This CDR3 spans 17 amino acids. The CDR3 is CASRAGLPSSGANVLTF. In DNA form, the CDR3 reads TGTGCCAGTAGGGCGGGACTCCCGAGCTCTGGGGCCAACGTCCTGACTTTC.

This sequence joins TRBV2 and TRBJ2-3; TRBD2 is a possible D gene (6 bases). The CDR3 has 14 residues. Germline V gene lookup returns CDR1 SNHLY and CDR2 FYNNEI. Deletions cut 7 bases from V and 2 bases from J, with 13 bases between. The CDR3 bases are TGTGCCAGCAAACGGGAGTCCCCCACAGATACGCAGTATTTT. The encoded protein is CASKRESPTDTQYF.

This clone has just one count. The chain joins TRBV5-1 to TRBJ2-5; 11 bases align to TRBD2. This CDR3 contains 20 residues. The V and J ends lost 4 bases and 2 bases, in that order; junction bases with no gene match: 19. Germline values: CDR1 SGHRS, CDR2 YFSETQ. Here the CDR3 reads CASSIRHAGQGLAEQETQYF. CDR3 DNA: TGCGCCAGCAGCATACGACACGCCGGTCAGGGACTAGCGGAGCAAGAGACCCAGTACTTC.

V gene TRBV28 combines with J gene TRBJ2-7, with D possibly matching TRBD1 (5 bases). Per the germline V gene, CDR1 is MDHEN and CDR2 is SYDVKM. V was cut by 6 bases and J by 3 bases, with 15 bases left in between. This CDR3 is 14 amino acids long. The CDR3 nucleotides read TGTGCCAGCAGGCCCTCCTTAGGGGTCTACGAGCAGTACTTC. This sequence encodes CASRPSLGVYEQYF.

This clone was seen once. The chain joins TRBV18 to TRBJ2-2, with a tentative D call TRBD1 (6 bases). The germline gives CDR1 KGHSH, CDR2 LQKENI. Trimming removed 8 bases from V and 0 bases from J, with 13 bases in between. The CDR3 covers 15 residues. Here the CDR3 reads CASTREGANTGELFF. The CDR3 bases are TGTGCCAGCACCCGAGAGGGGGCGAACACCGGGGAGCTGTTTTTT.

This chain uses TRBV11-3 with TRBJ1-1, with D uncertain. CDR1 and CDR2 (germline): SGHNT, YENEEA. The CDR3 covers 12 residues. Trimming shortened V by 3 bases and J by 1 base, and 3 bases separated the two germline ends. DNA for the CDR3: TGTGCCAGCAGCTTTGGGAACACTGAAGCTTTCTTT. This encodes CASSFGNTEAFF.

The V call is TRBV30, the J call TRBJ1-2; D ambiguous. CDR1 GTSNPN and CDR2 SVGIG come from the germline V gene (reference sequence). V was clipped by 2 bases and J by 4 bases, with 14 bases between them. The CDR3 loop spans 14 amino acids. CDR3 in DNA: TGTGCCTGGAGTACCCAGACCACCCTCTATGGCTACACCTTC. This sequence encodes CAWSTQTTLYGYTF.

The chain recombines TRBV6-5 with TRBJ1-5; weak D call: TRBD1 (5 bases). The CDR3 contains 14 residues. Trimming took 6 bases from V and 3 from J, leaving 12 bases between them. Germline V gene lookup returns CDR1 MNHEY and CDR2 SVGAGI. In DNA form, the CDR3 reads TGTGCCAGCAGGATGTTAGGGGCCAATCAGCCCCAGCATTTT. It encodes CASRMLGANQPQHF.

The DNA of the CDR3 is TGTGGGACTCAACAGGGGACTGAAGCTTTCTTT. Protein sequence: CGTQQGTEAFF. The V gene is TRBV19, the J gene TRBJ1-1; 7 nucleotides align to TRBD1. CDR1 and CDR2 (germline): LNHDA, SQIVND (reference sequence). There are 11 residues in the CDR3.

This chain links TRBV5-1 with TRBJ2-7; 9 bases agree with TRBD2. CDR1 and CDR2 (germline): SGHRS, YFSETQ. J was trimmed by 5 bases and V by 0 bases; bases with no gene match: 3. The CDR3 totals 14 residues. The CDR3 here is CASSLDSGSNEQYF. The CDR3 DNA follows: TGCGCCAGCAGCTTGGATAGCGGGAGCAACGAGCAGTACTTC.

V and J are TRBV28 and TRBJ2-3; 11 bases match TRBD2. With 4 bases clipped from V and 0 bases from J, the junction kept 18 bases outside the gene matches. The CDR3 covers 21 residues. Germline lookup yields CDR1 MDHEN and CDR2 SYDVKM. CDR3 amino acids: CASSYHPGLAEPAPSTDTQYF. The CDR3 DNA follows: TGTGCCAGCAGTTATCACCCGGGACTAGCGGAACCTGCTCCTAGCACAGATACGCAGTATTTT.

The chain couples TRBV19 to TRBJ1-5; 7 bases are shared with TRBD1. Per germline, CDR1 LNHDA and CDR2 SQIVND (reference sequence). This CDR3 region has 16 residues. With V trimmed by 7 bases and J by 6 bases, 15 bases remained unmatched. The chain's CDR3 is CASTRFPTGSPQPQHF. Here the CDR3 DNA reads TGTGCCAGTACCCGGTTCCCGACAGGGTCCCCTCAGCCCCAGCATTTT.

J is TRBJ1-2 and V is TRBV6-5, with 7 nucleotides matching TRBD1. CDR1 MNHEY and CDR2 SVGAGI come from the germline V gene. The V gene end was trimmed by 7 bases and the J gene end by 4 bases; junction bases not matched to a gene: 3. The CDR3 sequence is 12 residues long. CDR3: CASTGQLYGYTF. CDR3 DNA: TGTGCCAGCACGGGACAGCTCTATGGCTACACCTTC.

The DNA for the CDR3 is TGTGCCAGTAGTACGGGGGAGGGCAATCAGCCCCAGCATTTT. Protein product: CASSTGEGNQPQHF. This chain uses TRBV19 with TRBJ1-5; tentatively, D is TRBD1 (5 bases). CDR3 length equals 14 residues. Germline CDR1 LNHDA, CDR2 SQIVND (reference sequence). Trimming left V 4 bases short and J 2 bases short, with 9 bases between.

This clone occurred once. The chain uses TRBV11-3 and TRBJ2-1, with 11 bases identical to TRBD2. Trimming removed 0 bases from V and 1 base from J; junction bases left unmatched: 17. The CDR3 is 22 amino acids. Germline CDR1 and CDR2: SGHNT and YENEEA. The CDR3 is CASSLDPGLAGSYRYSYNEQFF. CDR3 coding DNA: TGTGCCAGCAGCTTAGATCCAGGACTAGCGGGTTCCTACCGATATTCCTACAATGAGCAGTTCTTC.

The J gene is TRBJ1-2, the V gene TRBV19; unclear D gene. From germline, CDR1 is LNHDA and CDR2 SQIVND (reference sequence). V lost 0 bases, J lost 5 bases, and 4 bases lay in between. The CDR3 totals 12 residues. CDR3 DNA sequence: TGTGCCAGTAGTATAGAAGGATATGGCTACACCTTC. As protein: CASSIEGYGYTF.

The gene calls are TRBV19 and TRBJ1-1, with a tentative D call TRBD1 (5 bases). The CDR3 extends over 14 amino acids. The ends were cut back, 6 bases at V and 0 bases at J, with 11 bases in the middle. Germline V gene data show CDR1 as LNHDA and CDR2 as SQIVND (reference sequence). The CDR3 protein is CASSPRQLNTEAFF. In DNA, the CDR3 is TGTGCCAGTAGCCCGAGACAGTTGAACACTGAAGCTTTCTTT.

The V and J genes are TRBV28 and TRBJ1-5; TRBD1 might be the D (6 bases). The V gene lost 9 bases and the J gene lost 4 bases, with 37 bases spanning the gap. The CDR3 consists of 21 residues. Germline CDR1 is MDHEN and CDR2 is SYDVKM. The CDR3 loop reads CARAAVKQGIIKVFANQPQHF. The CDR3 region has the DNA TGTGCCAGGGCTGCCGTCAAACAGGGCATAATCAAGGTCTTTGCGAATCAGCCCCAGCATTTT.

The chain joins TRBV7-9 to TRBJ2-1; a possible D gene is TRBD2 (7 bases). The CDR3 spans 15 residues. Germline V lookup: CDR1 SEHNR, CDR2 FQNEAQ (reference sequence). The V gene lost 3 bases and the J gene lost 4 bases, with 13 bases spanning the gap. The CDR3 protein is CASSLGGGSYNEQFF. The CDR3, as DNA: TGTGCCAGCAGCTTGGGCGGGGGCAGTTACAATGAGCAGTTCTTC.

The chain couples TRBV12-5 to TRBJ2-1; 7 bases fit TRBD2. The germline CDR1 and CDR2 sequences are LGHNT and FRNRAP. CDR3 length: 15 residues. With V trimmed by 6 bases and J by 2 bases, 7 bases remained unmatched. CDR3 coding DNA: TGTGCTAGTGGACTAACGGGAGGACCCTACAATGAGCAGTTCTTC. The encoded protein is CASGLTGGPYNEQFF.

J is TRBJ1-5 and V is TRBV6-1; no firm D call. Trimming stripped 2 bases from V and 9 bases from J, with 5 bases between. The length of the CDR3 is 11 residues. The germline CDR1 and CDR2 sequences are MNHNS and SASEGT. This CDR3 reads CASSERGPQHF. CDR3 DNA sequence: TGTGCCAGCAGTGAACGGGGGCCCCAGCATTTT.

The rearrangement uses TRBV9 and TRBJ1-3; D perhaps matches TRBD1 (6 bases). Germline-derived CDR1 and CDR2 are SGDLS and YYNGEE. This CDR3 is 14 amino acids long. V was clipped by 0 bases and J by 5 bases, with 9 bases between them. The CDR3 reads CASSVEDSRNTIYF. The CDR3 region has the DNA TGTGCCAGCAGCGTAGAGGACAGCCGAAACACCATATATTTT.

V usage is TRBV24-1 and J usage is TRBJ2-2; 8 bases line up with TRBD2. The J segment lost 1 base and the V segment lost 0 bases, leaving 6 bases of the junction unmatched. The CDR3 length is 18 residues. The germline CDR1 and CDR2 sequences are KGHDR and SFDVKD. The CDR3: CATSDLPVAGLNTGELFF. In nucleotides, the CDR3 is TGTGCCACCAGTGATTTGCCTGTAGCGGGGCTGAACACCGGGGAGCTGTTTTTT.

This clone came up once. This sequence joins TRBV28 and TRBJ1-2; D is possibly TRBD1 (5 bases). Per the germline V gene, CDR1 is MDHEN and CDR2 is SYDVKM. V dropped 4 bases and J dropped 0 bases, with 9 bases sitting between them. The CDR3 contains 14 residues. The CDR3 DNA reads TGTGCCAGCAGTTGGGGCGCGACTAACTATGGCTACACCTTC. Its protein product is CASSWGATNYGYTF.

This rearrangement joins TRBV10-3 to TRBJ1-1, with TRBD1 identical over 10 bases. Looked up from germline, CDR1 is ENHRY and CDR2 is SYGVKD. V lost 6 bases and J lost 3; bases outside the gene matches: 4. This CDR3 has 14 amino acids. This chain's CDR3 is CAIRDRGRDTEAFF. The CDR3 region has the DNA TGTGCCATCAGAGACAGGGGGCGGGACACTGAAGCTTTCTTT.

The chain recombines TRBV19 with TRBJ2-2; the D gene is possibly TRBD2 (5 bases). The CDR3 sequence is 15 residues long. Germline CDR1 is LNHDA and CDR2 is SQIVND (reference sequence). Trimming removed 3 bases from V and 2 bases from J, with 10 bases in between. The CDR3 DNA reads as TGTGCCAGTAGTATCTGGAGGAGTAACACCGGGGAGCTGTTTTTT. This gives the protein CASSIWRSNTGELFF.

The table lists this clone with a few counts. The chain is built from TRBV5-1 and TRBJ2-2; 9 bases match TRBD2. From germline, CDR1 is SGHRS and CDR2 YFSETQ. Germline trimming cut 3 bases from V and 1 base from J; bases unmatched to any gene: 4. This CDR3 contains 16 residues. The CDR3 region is CASSSASGMNTGELFF. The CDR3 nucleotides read TGCGCCAGCAGCTCGGCTAGCGGGATGAACACCGGGGAGCTGTTTTTT.

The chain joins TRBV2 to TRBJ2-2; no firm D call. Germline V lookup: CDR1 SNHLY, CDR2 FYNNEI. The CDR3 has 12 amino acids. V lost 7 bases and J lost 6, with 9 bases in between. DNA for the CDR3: TGTGCCAGCACGCGGCGTTCCGGGGAGCTGTTTTTT. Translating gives CASTRRSGELFF.

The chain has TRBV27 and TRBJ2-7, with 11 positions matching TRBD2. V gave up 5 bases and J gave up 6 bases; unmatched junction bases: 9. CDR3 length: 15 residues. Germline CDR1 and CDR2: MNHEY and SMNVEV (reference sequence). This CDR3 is CASSPLAGGSIEQYF. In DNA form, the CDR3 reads TGTGCCAGCAGTCCCTTAGCGGGAGGGTCGATCGAGCAGTACTTC.

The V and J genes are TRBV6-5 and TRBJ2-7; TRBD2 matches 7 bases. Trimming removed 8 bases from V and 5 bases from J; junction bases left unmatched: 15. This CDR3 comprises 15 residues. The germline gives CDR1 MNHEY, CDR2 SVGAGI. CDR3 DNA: TGTGCCAGCGGAAGACCAAGCGGGAAAGTCGACGAGCAGTACTTC. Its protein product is CASGRPSGKVDEQYF.

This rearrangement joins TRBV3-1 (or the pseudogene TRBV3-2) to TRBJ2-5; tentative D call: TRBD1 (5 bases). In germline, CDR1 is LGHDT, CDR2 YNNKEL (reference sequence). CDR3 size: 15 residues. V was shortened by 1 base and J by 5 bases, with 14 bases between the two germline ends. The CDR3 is CASSQAPGLKETQYF. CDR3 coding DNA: TGTGCCAGCAGCCAAGCCCCAGGGTTAAAGGAGACCCAGTACTTC.

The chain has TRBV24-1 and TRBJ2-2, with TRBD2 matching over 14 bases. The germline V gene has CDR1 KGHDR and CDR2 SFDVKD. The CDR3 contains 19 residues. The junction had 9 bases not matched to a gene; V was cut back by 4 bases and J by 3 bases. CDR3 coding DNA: TGTGCCACCAGTGACTTTAGGCCGGGACTAGCGGGAGACACCGGGGAGCTGTTTTTT. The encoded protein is CATSDFRPGLAGDTGELFF.